The T cell receptor (beta chain) described here comes from a study of control samples from healthy donors and cancer patients. Assay: immunoSEQ multiplex PCR; the TCRdb copy retains only in-frame clones and omits some. Of approximately 87,000 clones in the sample, 86% are singletons; the top ten hold around 1.3%. Trimming took off 0 bases at V and 3 bases at J, with 11 bases between the two ends. The germline CDR1 and CDR2 sequences are LGHDT and YNNKEL (reference sequence). This CDR3 is built from 15 residues. The chain combines TRBV3-1 (or the pseudogene TRBV3-2) with TRBJ1-2; D may be TRBD1 (5 bases). The specimen was blood. The sequence derives from a woman in her forties or fifties in good health. CDR3 sequence reads: CASSQERGRYYGYTF. DNA of the CDR3: TGTGCCAGCAGCCAAGAAAGGGGAAGGTACTATGGCTACACCTTC.